The clone carrying this T cell receptor (beta chain) was observed once. Sequencing used immunoSEQ multiplex PCR; TCRdb keeps in-frame clones, though not all of them. This sample has some 700,000 clones; roughly 90% occur once, and the top ten carry over 0.008%. This sample was taken from a study of shared T cell receptors in the human thymus. The CDR3 contains 15 residues. V lost 1 base to trimming and J lost 4 bases, with 14 bases between them. CDR1 is SNHLY, CDR2 FYNNEI, per germline. These data also featured in a second study, about human thymus T cells.

The V call is TRBV2, the J call TRBJ2-7; D is perhaps TRBD1 (5 bases). The sequenced sample consisted of thymocytes. The clonotype was recovered from a boy under three years old with a congenital heart defect. The CDR3 nucleotides read TGTGCCAGCAGTGAAGGTCAGGGCTCAACGTACGAGCAGTACTTC. Translated: CASSEGQGSTYEQYF.